This T cell receptor (beta chain) is drawn from a study of blood T cell repertoires in COVID-19. As for the study in general: The United States, Italy and Spain supplied acute and convalescent COVID-19 samples. T cells, B-cell-depleted T cells, or PBMCs provided the cDNA or gDNA that served as material.

Original handling: Cell counts per sample came from amplifying reference gene primers. Clones were sequenced by immunoSEQ multiplex PCR, and TCRdb holds only the in-frame ones, with some missing. V and J calls and clone size are those listed in that table; D and trimming were worked out from the DNA. The sample lists 70,000 or so clones; about nine tenths were seen once. The CDR3 sequence is 12 residues long. CDR1 and CDR2 (germline): WSHSY, SAAADI. The V and J ends lost 10 bases and 0 bases respectively, with 10 bases between them. Sequencing input: peripheral blood. This sequence originates from a middle-aged man with acute or convalescent COVID-19. J is TRBJ2-7 and V is TRBV10-2, with no clear D. The CDR3 nucleotides read TGCGCCACTGGGCTACTCTCCTACGAGCAGTACTTC. Translating it yields CATGLLSYEQYF.